This TCR beta chain was captured in a study of shared clonotypes between healthy human individuals. The sequenced material, unsorted PBMC DNA, was run on ten immunoSEQ deep assay plates. Sequencing was performed with immunoSEQ multiplex PCR; in TCRdb, only in-frame clones are kept and a portion is missing. The table has around 440,000 clones, about 74% seen once. Healthy HIV-negative adults without recent acute infections or vaccinations served as donors. Only Caucasian adults living in Nashville, Tennessee made up the donor group. Roughly 81 million PBMCs per unsorted sample were used for genomic DNA. The CDR3 is 12 amino acids. Germline V CDR1 and CDR2: SQVTM, ANQGSEA. Trimming took off 6 bases at V and 3 bases at J, with 9 bases between the two ends.

The V call is TRBV29-1, the J call TRBJ2-1, with D unresolved. The receptor's source is a woman aged 35 to 49 in good health. Some clones in this sample may be carry-over from other donors' samples. Sequencing was done on a sample of PBMCs. The CDR3 DNA reads as TGCAGCGTGGAAAAGGTCTACAATGAGCAGTTCTTC. Protein sequence: CSVEKVYNEQFF.